This TCR beta chain was documented in a study of blood T cell repertoires in COVID-19. Study in general: Samples representing acute and convalescent COVID-19 were sourced from the United States, Italy and Spain. PBMCs, B-cell-depleted T cells, or T cells were the source of the cDNA or gDNA that made up the material.

The data were produced by immunoSEQ multiplex PCR, yet TCRdb's version contains in-frame clones alone and is incomplete. The table has over 90,000 clones, about 90% seen once. The CDR3 has 15 amino acids. CDR1 and CDR2 (germline): MNHEY, SVGAGI. Trimming cost V 4 bases and J 6 bases; bases outside gene matches: 9. The rearrangement links TRBV6-5 to TRBJ2-1, with 7 positions matching TRBD1. The receptor's source is a man between 45 and 60 years old in a cohort sampled during active COVID-19. Sequencing was done on a sample of peripheral blood. The CDR3, as DNA: TGTGCCAGCAGTTTCGACAGGGTTCAATTCAATGAGCAGTTCTTC. Translation: CASSFDRVQFNEQFF.